Presented here are 25 T cell receptor beta chains from one specimen sequenced in a study of Graves' ophthalmopathy and Graves' hyperthyroidism. Amplified material comprised TCR beta CDR3 regions derived from RNA transcripts. HTBI-primed RT-PCR formed the first round, and a multiplex PCR formed the second. From the multiplex PCR reads, TCRdb called clonotypes with MiXCR, one entry per CDR3 protein. The table lists about 390,000 distinct CDR3 sequences, 15% of them singletons. What was sequenced was peripheral blood. All receptors come from a woman between 18 and 29 years old with stable Graves' hyperthyroidism.

The sample holds a few counts of this clonotype. This likely comes from a read error, as the CDR3 has no conserved phenylalanine or tryptophan at its end. The chain combines TRBV5-8 with TRBJ1-1; unclear D gene. V lost 0 bases and J lost 4, with 13 bases in between. This CDR3 region has 15 residues. Germline V CDR1 and CDR2: SGHTS, YDEGEE. Written as DNA, the CDR3 is TGTGCCAGCAGCTTGGGCCTCTCCACGGGCACTGAAGCTTTCCTT. The encoded protein is CASSLGLSTGTEAFL.

This clonotype was counted many times. The chain links TRBV24-1 to TRBJ1-1; TRBD1 agrees at 9 bases. Germline V gene data show CDR1 as KGHDR and CDR2 as SFDVKD. The CDR3 runs to 14 residues. V lost 3 bases to trimming and J lost 8 bases; unmatched junction nucleotides: 6. The DNA of the CDR3 is TGTGCCACCAGTGATAGGGACAGGGCGTCAGAAGCTTTCTTT. This sequence encodes CATSDRDRASEAFF.

This clonotype came up many times. V and J are TRBV6-1 and TRBJ1-5; 8 nucleotides line up with TRBD1. This CDR3 has 16 residues. The V gene's germline CDR1 is MNHNS and CDR2 SASEGT. V lost 5 bases, J lost 0 bases, and 6 bases stayed unmatched. The chain's CDR3 is CASSQGTGISNQPQHF. As DNA, the CDR3 is TGTGCCAGCAGTCAAGGGACAGGAATTAGCAATCAGCCCCAGCATTTT.

This clonotype was found many times. This chain connects TRBV6-2 or TRBV6-3 to TRBJ1-5; D remains unclear. Per germline, CDR1 MNHEY and CDR2 SVGEGT. Trimming stripped 2 bases from V and 6 bases from J, with 5 bases between. This CDR3 contains 12 residues. CDR3 DNA: TGTGCCAGCAGTTACGAACCTCAGCCCCAGCATTTT. Amino acids: CASSYEPQPQHF.

This clonotype was seen repeatedly, ten times or more. The chain links TRBV15 to TRBJ1-2; D remains unclear. This CDR3 is built from 11 residues. Looked up from germline, CDR1 is LNHNV and CDR2 is YYDKDF (reference sequence). Between the trimmed V and J ends, which lost 6 bases and 10 bases, there was a span of 12 bases. The CDR3 loop is CATRETGFYTF. The DNA of the CDR3 is TGTGCCACCAGGGAGACCGGTTTCTACACCTTC. The complete variable domain, with remaining parts taken from reference TRBV15 and TRBJ1-2, reads DAMVIQNPRYQVTQFGKPVTLSCSQTLNHNVMYWYQQKSSQAPKLLFHYYDKDFNNEADTPDNFQSRRPNTSFCFLDIRSPGLGDTAMYLCATRETGFYTFGSGTRLTVV.

The J gene is TRBJ2-7, the V gene TRBV12-3 or TRBV12-4; D is unclear. CDR3 size: 15 residues. V shed 3 bases and J shed 2 bases, with 14 bases lying between them. The CDR3 sequence: CASSFYATETYEQYF. CDR3 DNA: TGTGCCAGCAGTTTTTACGCAACCGAGACCTACGAGCAGTACTTC.

This clonotype was recorded a few times. This rearrangement joins TRBV4-1 to TRBJ2-2; 7 nucleotides match TRBD1. V lost 4 bases and J lost 4; bases outside the gene matches: 12. The CDR3 sequence is 17 residues long. Looked up from germline, CDR1 is MGHRA and CDR2 is YSYEKL. The CDR3 DNA reads TGCGCCAGCAGCCTCCCCACCGGGACAGCCTTCACCGGGGAGCTGTTTTTT. It is translated as CASSLPTGTAFTGELFF.

This clonotype came up many times. A junction boundary mismatches the germline segment, possibly from a read error. J is TRBJ2-7 and V is TRBV7-8; D is possibly TRBD1 (5 bases). CDR1 is SGHVS and CDR2 is FQNEAQ in the germline V gene. The CDR3 loop spans 12 amino acids. Written as DNA, the CDR3 is TGTGCCAGCACCTTAGGGGCTAGCGAGCAGTACTTC. Translated, it gives CASTLGASEQYF.

This clonotype was detected a few times. V and J are TRBV7-2 and TRBJ1-3; a weak D match, TRBD1 (5 bases). Trimming removed 3 bases at V and 0 bases at J, with 9 bases between. The length of the CDR3 is 15 residues. Germline CDR1 is SGHTA and CDR2 is FQGNSA. The CDR3 DNA reads TGTGCCAGCAGCTTCCGGGGGTCCTCTGGAAACACCATATATTTT. Encoded protein: CASSFRGSSGNTIYF.

The sample holds many counts of this clonotype. The chain recombines TRBV20-1 with TRBJ1-1, with 7 bases identical to TRBD1. The germline gives CDR1 DFQATT, CDR2 SNEGSKA (reference sequence). There are 12 residues in the CDR3. CDR3 loop: CSPGQPNTEAFF. CDR3 nucleotide sequence: TGCAGCCCGGGACAGCCGAACACTGAAGCTTTCTTT.

This clonotype was counted ten times or more. The rearrangement joins TRBV14 to TRBJ1-6; D possibly corresponds to TRBD1 (6 bases). The CDR3 loop spans 16 amino acids. V lost 4 bases to trimming and J lost 1 base, with 11 bases between them. Per germline, CDR1 SGHDN and CDR2 FVKESK. The CDR3 DNA sequence: TGTGCCAGCAGCCTAACAGGGATTTCCTATAATTCACCCCTCCACTTT. Its translation: CASSLTGISYNSPLHF.

This clonotype was seen more than once but under ten times. This chain uses TRBV3-1 with TRBJ1-6, with D tentatively TRBD1 (5 bases). Deletions cut 0 bases from V and 14 bases from J, with 23 bases between. Germline V gives CDR1 LGHDT, CDR2 YNNKEL (reference sequence). The CDR3 sequence is 17 residues long. CDR3 sequence: CASSQDMGLGGVKALHF. The CDR3 coding sequence is TGTGCCAGCAGCCAAGATATGGGCCTGGGGGGAGTGAAAGCCCTCCACTTT.

This clonotype was seen repeatedly, ten times or more. The chain uses TRBV9 and TRBJ2-7; the D gene could be TRBD1 or TRBD2 (5 bases each). The CDR3 is 16 residues long. Trimming left V 4 bases short and J 6 bases short, with 23 bases between. The germline V gene encodes CDR1 SGDLS and CDR2 YYNGEE. This CDR3 is CASSPQAGGWGSEQYF. DNA of the CDR3: TGTGCCAGCAGCCCTCAGGCGGGCGGGTGGGGCTCCGAGCAGTACTTC.

The rearrangement uses TRBV7-8 and TRBJ2-2, with 9 bases matching TRBD1. In germline, CDR1 is SGHVS, CDR2 FQNEAQ. The CDR3 length is 15 residues. Trimming removed 5 bases from V and 7 bases from J; junction bases left unmatched: 8. CDR3 loop: CASSHRDRASGELFF. In DNA form, the CDR3 reads TGTGCCAGCAGCCACCGGGACAGGGCTAGCGGGGAGCTGTTTTTT.

In its sample, this clonotype was seen a few times. The J gene is TRBJ2-2, the V gene TRBV11-2, with 13 bases aligning to TRBD2. Germline CDR1 SGHAT, CDR2 FQNNGV. This CDR3 comprises 17 residues. Unmatched junction bases numbered 10, after V lost 6 bases and J lost 6 bases. The CDR3 DNA follows: TGTGCCAGCAGGCACCGGACTAGCGGGGGTTTGGCCGGGGAGCTGTTTTTT. Protein product: CASRHRTSGGLAGELFF.

This clonotype was counted many times. The chain employs TRBV6-4 and TRBJ2-7, with TRBD2 matching over 13 bases. This CDR3 is 18 amino acids long. The ends lost 5 bases at V and 2 bases at J; junction bases unmatched: 12. Germline V lookup: CDR1 MRHNA, CDR2 SNTAGT. The chain's CDR3 is CASSTPGLAGARPYEQYF. For the CDR3, the DNA is TGTGCCAGCAGTACCCCCGGACTAGCGGGGGCGCGACCCTACGAGCAGTACTTC.

The table lists this clonotype with many counts. V gene TRBV12-3 or TRBV12-4 combines with J gene TRBJ2-2; 7 bases line up with TRBD1. The CDR3 sequence is 15 residues long. The V and J ends lost 0 bases and 7 bases, in that order; junction bases with no gene match: 5. The CDR3 reads CASSLALGGHGELFF. The CDR3 coding sequence is TGTGCCAGCAGTTTAGCGCTAGGGGGCCACGGGGAGCTGTTTTTT.

The table lists this clonotype with a few counts. The chain is built from TRBV7-6 and TRBJ1-6; 10 nucleotides line up with TRBD1. J was trimmed by 8 bases and V by 2 bases; bases with no gene match: 6. The V gene's germline CDR1 is SGHVS and CDR2 FNYEAQ. There are 16 residues in the CDR3. CDR3 protein: CASSLFGTGDDSPLHF. The DNA for the CDR3 is TGTGCCAGCAGCTTATTTGGGACAGGGGACGATTCACCCCTCCACTTT.

The chain joins TRBV6-4 to TRBJ2-7; 7 bases are a match to TRBD2. The CDR3 is 14 amino acids. Germline CDR1 reads MRHNA; CDR2 reads SNTAGT. V lost 11 bases, J lost 6 bases, and 16 bases stayed unmatched. As DNA, the CDR3 is TGTGCCCAGGGACGGGGGGACTGTCCTGGCGAGCAGTACTTC. This translates into CAQGRGDCPGEQYF.

This clonotype was observed many times. The V gene is TRBV7-2, the J gene TRBJ1-1; D not resolved. Per the germline V gene, CDR1 is SGHTA and CDR2 is FQGNSA. This CDR3 is built from 13 residues. The V end lost 1 base, the J end lost 4 bases, and 7 bases lay between the germline ends. CDR3 DNA: TGTGCCAGCAGCTTAGATCAGTTCACTGAAGCTTTCTTT. Translating it yields CASSLDQFTEAFF.

This clonotype was seen many times. The rearrangement links TRBV11-3 to TRBJ1-3; D may be TRBD1 (5 bases). In germline, CDR1 is SGHNT, CDR2 YENEEA. The CDR3 has 15 residues. The germline V and J ends were trimmed by 4 bases and 0 bases, with 10 bases remaining between them. CDR3 sequence (DNA): TGTGCCAGCAGCTCTGGACAACTCTCTGGAAACACCATATATTTT. It is translated as CASSSGQLSGNTIYF.

This clonotype came up many times. This chain joins TRBV19 and TRBJ1-5; the D gene is possibly TRBD1 (6 bases). This CDR3 contains 15 residues. The germline V and J ends were trimmed by 3 bases and 5 bases, with 14 bases remaining between them. Germline values: CDR1 LNHDA, CDR2 SQIVND (reference sequence). The CDR3 reads CASSISGAAHQPQHF. As DNA, the CDR3 is TGTGCCAGTAGTATTTCAGGGGCCGCGCATCAGCCCCAGCATTTT.

In this sample, this clonotype turned up many times. This rearrangement joins TRBV7-2 to TRBJ1-1; D is undetermined. Germline V gives CDR1 SGHTA, CDR2 FQGNSA. The germline V and J ends were trimmed by 5 bases and 3 bases, with 10 bases remaining between them. CDR3 length: 13 residues. Here the CDR3 DNA reads TGTGCCAGCAGCCCAGGACGCCACACTGAAGCTTTCTTT. Translating gives CASSPGRHTEAFF.

In regard to this clonotype: Given a much more abundant clone one base away, this may be a read error. The V gene is TRBV4-1, the J gene TRBJ1-1; the match to TRBD1 covers 7 bases. Germline V CDR1 and CDR2: MGHRA, YSYEKL. The CDR3 sequence is 15 residues long. CDR3 loop: CASSHLTGQNTEGFF. The CDR3 DNA is TGCGCCAGCAGCCACCTGACAGGGCAGAACACTGAAGGTTTCTTT.

This clonotype was found many times. The chain employs TRBV20-1 and TRBJ2-7, with 7 bases lining up with TRBD2. Trimming cost V 0 bases and J 3 bases; bases outside gene matches: 2. The CDR3 contains 13 residues. CDR1 and CDR2 (germline): DFQATT, SNEGSKA (reference sequence). CDR3 residues: CSAREGGGYEQYF. CDR3 coding DNA: TGCAGTGCTAGAGAGGGGGGGGGCTACGAGCAGTACTTC.